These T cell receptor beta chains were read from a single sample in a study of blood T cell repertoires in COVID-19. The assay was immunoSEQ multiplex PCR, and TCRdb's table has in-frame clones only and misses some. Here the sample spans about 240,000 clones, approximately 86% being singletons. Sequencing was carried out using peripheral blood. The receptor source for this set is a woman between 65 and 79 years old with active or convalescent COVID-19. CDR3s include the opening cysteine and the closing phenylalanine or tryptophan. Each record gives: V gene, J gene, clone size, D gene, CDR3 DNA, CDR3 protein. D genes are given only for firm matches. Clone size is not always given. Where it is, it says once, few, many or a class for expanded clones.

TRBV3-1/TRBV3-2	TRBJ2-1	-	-	TGTGCCAGCAGCCCAAGCGGAACCCCCTACAATGAGCAGTTCTTC	CASSPSGTPYNEQFF
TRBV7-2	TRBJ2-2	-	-	TGTGCCAGCAGCACACAGGGAAGCAGCGGGGAGCTGTTTTTT	CASSTQGSSGELFF
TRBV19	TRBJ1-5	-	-	TGTGCCAGTAGTATGGGCGGGGCACGTCAGCCCCAGCATTTT	CASSMGGARQPQHF
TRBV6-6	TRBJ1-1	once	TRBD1	TGTGCCAGCATTCGCATTTCTGGACAGGGAGGAACCACTGAAGCTTTCTTT	CASIRISGQGGTTEAFF
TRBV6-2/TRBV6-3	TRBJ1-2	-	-	TGTGCCAGCAGTTACCGAGACCAACGGGACACCTATGGCTACACCTTC	CASSYRDQRDTYGYTF
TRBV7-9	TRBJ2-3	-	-	TGTGCCAGCAGCTTAGTGGGTGGGGCCCGCGGAGATACGCAGTATTTT	CASSLVGGARGDTQYF
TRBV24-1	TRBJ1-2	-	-	TGTGCCACCAGTGATTTTGGAGGCTATGGCTACACCTTC	CATSDFGGYGYTF
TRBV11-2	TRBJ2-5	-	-	TGTGCCAGCAGCTGGGACACCCTGGAGACCCAGTACTTC	CASSWDTLETQYF
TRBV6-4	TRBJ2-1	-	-	TGTGCCAGCAGTGAGGAGCCTGGCAATGAGCAGTTCTTC	CASSEEPGNEQFF
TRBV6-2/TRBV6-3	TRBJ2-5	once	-	TGTGCCAGCGGTTTGGGGAGGGGGGGACAAGAGACCCAGTACTTC	CASGLGRGGQETQYF
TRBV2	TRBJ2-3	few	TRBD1	TGTGCCAGTAAGAGGCCCGGGACAGGGGGCACAGATACGCAGTATTTT	CASKRPGTGGTDTQYF
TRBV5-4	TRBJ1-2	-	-	TGTGCCAGCAACGGAGGACCAGGCTATGGCTACACCTTC	CASNGGPGYGYTF
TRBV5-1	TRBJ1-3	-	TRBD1	TGCGCCAGCAGCTTGGTCCCAGGGGGGTCAGGAAACACCATATATTTT	CASSLVPGGSGNTIYF
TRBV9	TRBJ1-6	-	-	TGTGCCAGCAGCGGGGGCGGGGGCACGTATAATTCACCCCTCCACTTT	CASSGGGGTYNSPLHF
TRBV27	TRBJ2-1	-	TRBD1	TGTGCCAGCAGTCCGCGACAGGGAATCAACAATGAGCAGTTCTTC	CASSPRQGINNEQFF